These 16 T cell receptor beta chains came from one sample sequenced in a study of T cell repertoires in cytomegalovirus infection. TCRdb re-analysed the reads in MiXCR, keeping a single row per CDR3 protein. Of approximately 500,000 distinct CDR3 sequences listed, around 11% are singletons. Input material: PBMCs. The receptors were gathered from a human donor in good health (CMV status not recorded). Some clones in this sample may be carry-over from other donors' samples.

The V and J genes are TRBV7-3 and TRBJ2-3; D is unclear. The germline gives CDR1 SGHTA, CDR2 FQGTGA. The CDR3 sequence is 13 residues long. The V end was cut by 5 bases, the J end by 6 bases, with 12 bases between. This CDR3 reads CASSQSARDTQYF. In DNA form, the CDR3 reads TGTGCCAGCAGCCAAAGCGCCCGGGATACGCAGTATTTT.

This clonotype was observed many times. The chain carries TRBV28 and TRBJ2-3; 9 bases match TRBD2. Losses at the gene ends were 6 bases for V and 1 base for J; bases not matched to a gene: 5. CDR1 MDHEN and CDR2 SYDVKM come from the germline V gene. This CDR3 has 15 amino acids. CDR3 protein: CASSNRLAGTDTQYF. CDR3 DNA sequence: TGTGCCAGCAGCAACCGACTAGCGGGCACAGATACGCAGTATTTT.

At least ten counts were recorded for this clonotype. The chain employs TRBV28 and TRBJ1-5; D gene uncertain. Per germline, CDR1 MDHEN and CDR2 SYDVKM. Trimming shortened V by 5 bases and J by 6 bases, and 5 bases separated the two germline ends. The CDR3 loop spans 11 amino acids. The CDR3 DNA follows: TGTGCCAGCAGTAAGGCTCAGCCCCAGCATTTT. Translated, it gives CASSKAQPQHF.

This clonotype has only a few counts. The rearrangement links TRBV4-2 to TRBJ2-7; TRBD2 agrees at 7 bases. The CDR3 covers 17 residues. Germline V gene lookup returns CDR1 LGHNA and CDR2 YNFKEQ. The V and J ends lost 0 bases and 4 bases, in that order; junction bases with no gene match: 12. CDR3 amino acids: CASSQDRGIAGSYEQYF. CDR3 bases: TGTGCCAGCAGCCAAGATCGCGGGATAGCGGGCAGTTACGAGCAGTACTTC.

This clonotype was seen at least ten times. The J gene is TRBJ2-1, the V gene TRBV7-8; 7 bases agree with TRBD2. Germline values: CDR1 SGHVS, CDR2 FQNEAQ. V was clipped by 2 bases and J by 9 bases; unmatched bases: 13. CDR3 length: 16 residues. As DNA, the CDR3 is TGTGCCAGCAGCTTAAGTCCTGGACTAGTTTTAGGTGAGCAGTTCTTC. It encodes CASSLSPGLVLGEQFF.

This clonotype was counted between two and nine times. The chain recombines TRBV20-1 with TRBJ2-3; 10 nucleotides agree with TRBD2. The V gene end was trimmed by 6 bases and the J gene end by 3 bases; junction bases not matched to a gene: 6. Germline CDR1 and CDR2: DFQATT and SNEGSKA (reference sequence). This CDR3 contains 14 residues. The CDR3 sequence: CSAGSSGRTDTQYF. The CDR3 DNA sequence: TGCAGTGCGGGTTCTAGCGGGAGAACAGATACGCAGTATTTT.

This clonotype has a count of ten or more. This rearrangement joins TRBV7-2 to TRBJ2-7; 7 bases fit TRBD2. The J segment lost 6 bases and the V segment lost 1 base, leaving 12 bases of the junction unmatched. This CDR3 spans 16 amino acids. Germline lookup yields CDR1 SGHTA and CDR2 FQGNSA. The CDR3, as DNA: TGTGCCAGCAGCTTAGGGGGCCCTGGGAGGGCCCTCGAGCAGTACTTC. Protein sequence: CASSLGGPGRALEQYF.

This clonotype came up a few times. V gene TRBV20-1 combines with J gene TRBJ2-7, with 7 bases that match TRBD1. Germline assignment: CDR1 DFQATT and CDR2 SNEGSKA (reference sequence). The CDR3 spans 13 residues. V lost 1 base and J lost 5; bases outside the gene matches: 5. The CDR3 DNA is TGCAGTGCTAGAGGGACAGGTAGCCACGAGCAGTACTTC. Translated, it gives CSARGTGSHEQYF.

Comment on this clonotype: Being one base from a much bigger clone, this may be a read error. CDR3 in DNA: TGTGTCAGCAGCGGGGTAGGACAGTCCCAAGAGACCCAGTACTTC. It codes for CVSSGVGQSQETQYF. This chain uses TRBV11-2 with TRBJ2-5; maybe TRBD2 (7 bases). The CDR3 loop spans 15 amino acids. Germline values: CDR1 SGHAT, CDR2 FQNNGV.

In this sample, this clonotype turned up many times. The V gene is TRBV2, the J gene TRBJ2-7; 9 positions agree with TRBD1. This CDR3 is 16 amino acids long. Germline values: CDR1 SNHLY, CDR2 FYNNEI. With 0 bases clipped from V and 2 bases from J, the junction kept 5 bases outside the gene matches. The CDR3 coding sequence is TGTGCCAGCAGTGAAGCCCCCGGGACAGGGACCTACGAGCAGTACTTC. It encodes CASSEAPGTGTYEQYF.

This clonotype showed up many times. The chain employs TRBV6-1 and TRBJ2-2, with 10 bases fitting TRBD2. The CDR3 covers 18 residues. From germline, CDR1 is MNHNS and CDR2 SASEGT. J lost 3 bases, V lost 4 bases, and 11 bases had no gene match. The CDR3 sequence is CASSVASGSRSHTGELFF. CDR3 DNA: TGTGCCAGCAGTGTGGCTAGCGGGAGTCGGTCGCACACCGGGGAGCTGTTTTTT.

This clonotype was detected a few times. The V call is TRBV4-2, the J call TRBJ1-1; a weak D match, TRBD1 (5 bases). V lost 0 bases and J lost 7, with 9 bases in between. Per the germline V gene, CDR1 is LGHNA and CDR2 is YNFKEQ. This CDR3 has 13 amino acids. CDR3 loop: CASSQDWGGEAFF. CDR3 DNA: TGTGCCAGCAGCCAAGATTGGGGGGGTGAAGCTTTCTTT.

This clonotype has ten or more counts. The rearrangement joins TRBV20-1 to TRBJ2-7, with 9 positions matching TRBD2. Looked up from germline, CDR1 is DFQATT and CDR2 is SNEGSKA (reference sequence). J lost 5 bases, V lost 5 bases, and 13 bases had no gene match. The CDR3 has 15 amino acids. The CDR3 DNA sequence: TGCAGTGCTCAATACCCGAGCGGGAGGAAGAACGAGCAGTACTTC. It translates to CSAQYPSGRKNEQYF.

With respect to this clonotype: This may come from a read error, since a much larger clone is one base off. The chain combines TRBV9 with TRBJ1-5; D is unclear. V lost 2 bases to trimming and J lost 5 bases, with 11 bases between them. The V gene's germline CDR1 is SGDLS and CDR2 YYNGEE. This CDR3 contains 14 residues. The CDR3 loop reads CASSVGRSDQPQHF. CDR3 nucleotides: TGTGCCAGCAGCGTGGGGAGATCGGATCAGCCCCAGCATTTT.

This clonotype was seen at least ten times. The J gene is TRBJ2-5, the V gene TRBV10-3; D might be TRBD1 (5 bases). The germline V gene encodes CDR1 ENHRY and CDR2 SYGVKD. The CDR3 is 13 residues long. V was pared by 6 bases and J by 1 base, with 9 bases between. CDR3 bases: TGTGCCATCAGGACAGAGCCCCAAGAGACCCAGTACTTC. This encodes CAIRTEPQETQYF.

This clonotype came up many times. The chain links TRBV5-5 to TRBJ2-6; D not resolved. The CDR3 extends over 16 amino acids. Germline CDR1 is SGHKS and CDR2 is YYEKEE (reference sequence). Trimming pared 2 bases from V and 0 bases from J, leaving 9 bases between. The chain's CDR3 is CASSFYAVSGANVLTF. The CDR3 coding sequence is TGTGCCAGCAGCTTTTATGCGGTCTCTGGGGCCAACGTCCTGACTTTC.